This T cell receptor (beta chain) was recorded in a study of blood T cell repertoires in COVID-19. Study information: The United States, Italy and Spain were the sources of the acute and convalescent COVID-19 samples. The cDNA or gDNA used as material had been derived from T cells, B-cell-depleted T cells, or PBMCs.

Some clones are missing from TCRdb's copy, which holds only in-frame ones; the method was immunoSEQ multiplex PCR. The table has roughly 330,000 clones, 80% to 90% seen once. Material: peripheral blood. The source is a man between 18 and 35 years old who had recovered from COVID-19.

The CDR3 DNA reads TGCGCCAGCAACGGGGGGGCAGTCGACACCGGGGAGCTGTTTTTT. This translates into CASNGGAVDTGELFF. The chain has TRBV5-1 and TRBJ2-2, with 8 nucleotides matching TRBD2. Trimming cost V 6 bases and J 3 bases; bases outside gene matches: 7. Germline lookup yields CDR1 SGHRS and CDR2 YFSETQ. The CDR3 sequence is 15 residues long.